Below are 7 T cell receptor beta chains sequenced from a single sample in a study of T-cell memory formation after mild COVID-19. TCRdb analysed the 5' RACE reads with MiXCR anew, one entry per CDR3 protein. The sample yields roughly 300,000 distinct CDR3 sequences, 16% seen once. The sample consisted of PBMCs or a T cell subset sorted from them (not recorded which). The receptors were sampled from a man in his late teens or twenties who had mild COVID-19 (a few samples of this study predate the infection). Cell type and time point are not known.

The chain joins TRBV5-1 to TRBJ2-7, with TRBD2 identical over 7 bases. V lost 5 bases to trimming and J lost 2 bases; unmatched junction nucleotides: 10. Per the germline V gene, CDR1 is SGHRS and CDR2 is YFSETQ. The CDR3 has 15 residues. The CDR3 DNA sequence: TGCGCCAGCAGTCCCGGGCGGGGGTTCGCCTACGAGCAGTACTTC. Translating it yields CASSPGRGFAYEQYF.

This clonotype was seen many times. The gene calls are TRBV7-9 and TRBJ2-3, with unresolved D. Germline V CDR1 and CDR2: SEHNR, FQNEAQ (reference sequence). Deletions cut 5 bases from V and 4 bases from J, with 19 bases between. The CDR3 runs to 16 residues. CDR3 DNA: TGTGCCAGCAGCCCCCCCGGAGTCAGCAGCGCAGATACGCAGTATTTT. Its translation: CASSPPGVSSADTQYF.

The chain carries TRBV4-3 and TRBJ2-6; no definite D call. The CDR3 totals 16 residues. The germline V and J ends were trimmed by 0 bases and 2 bases, with 8 bases remaining between them. The germline V gene encodes CDR1 LGHNA and CDR2 YSLEER. The CDR3 DNA reads as TGCGCCAGCAGCCAAGATCCGGGCCCTGGGGCCAACGTCCTGACTTTC. Protein: CASSQDPGPGANVLTF.

In this sample, this clonotype turned up many times. The gene calls are TRBV7-2 and TRBJ2-1; D is unclear. The CDR3 is 14 residues long. Germline V gives CDR1 SGHTA, CDR2 FQGNSA. Between the trimmed V and J ends, which lost 1 base and 4 bases, there was a span of 8 bases. Here the CDR3 reads CASSLGERYNEQFF. For the CDR3, the DNA is TGTGCCAGCAGCTTAGGGGAACGATACAATGAGCAGTTCTTC.

This chain links TRBV27 with TRBJ1-4; D perhaps matches TRBD1 (6 bases). This CDR3 is built from 15 residues. Trimming removed 2 bases from V and 5 bases from J, with 12 bases in between. Germline loops: CDR1 MNHEY, CDR2 SMNVEV (reference sequence). CDR3 amino acids: CASSLLGAVNEKLFF. In DNA, the CDR3 is TGTGCCAGCAGTTTACTGGGGGCCGTGAATGAAAAACTGTTTTTT. The entire variable domain, with the rest obtained from reference TRBV27 and TRBJ1-4, is as follows: EAQVTQNPRYLITVTGKKLTVTCSQNMNHEYMSWYRQDPGLGLRQIYYSMNVEVTDKGDVPEGYKVSRKEKRNFPLILESPSPNQTSLYFCASSLLGAVNEKLFFGSGTQLSVL.

The chain uses TRBV7-9 and TRBJ2-7, with D perhaps given as TRBD1 or TRBD2 (5 bases each). From germline, CDR1 is SEHNR and CDR2 FQNEAQ (reference sequence). This CDR3 is 16 amino acids long. Trimming took 1 base from V and 0 from J, leaving 13 bases between them. The CDR3 region has the DNA TGTGCCAGCAGCTTAGGTCCCGGGACGGGCTCCTACGAGCAGTACGTC. Its protein is CASSLGPGTGSYEQYV.

This rearrangement joins TRBV15 to TRBJ1-5; D not certain. The germline gives CDR1 LNHNV, CDR2 YYDKDF (reference sequence). This CDR3 region has 13 residues. Trimming removed 6 bases from V and 4 bases from J, with 10 bases in between. CDR3 sequence reads: CATSGRRNQPQHF. CDR3 bases: TGTGCCACCAGTGGAAGGCGAAATCAGCCCCAGCATTTT.